These T cell receptor beta chains were read from a single sample in a study of STAT5B mutations in CD4+ large granular lymphocyte leukemia. Method: immunoSEQ multiplex PCR; TCRdb's copy keeps in-frame clones and lacks some. The sample contains some 3,900 clones, approximately 80% of which appear only once. The specimen sequenced was PBMCs. All receptors come from a man in his sixties with CD4+ T-cell large granular lymphocyte leukemia. CDR3s include the opening cysteine and the closing phenylalanine or tryptophan. A D gene is named only where the DNA matches it firmly. Rows give clone size only sometimes, using once, few, many, or a class for an expanded clone.

D gene,V gene,J gene,clone size,CDR3 protein,CDR3 DNA
.,TRBV6-5,TRBJ2-7,.,CASSPDSRAYEQYF,TGTGCCAGCAGTCCGGACAGTCGTGCCTACGAGCAGTACTTC
.,TRBV7-6,TRBJ2-7,.,CASSLSLAVQYEQYF,TGTGCCAGCAGCTTATCTTTAGCGGTGCAGTACGAGCAGTACTTC
TRBD1,TRBV30,TRBJ2-1,.,CAWSRSRGPYNEQFF,TGTGCCTGGAGTCGTTCAAGGGGGCCCTACAATGAGCAGTTCTTC
.,TRBV2,TRBJ2-2,.,CASIGGNTGELFF,TGTGCCAGCATCGGGGGGAACACCGGGGAGCTGTTTTTT
TRBD2,TRBV7-2,TRBJ2-5,.,CASSAGLAELYQETQYF,TGTGCCAGCAGCGCGGGACTAGCGGAGCTATACCAAGAGACCCAGTACTTC
.,TRBV4-2,TRBJ2-3,.,CASSQGIGGAGGDTQYF,TGTGCCAGCAGCCAAGGGATAGGGGGCGCGGGGGGAGATACGCAGTATTTT
.,TRBV6-1,TRBJ1-2,.,CAISQHHNYGYTF,TGTGCCATCAGCCAACACCATAACTATGGCTACACCTTC
.,TRBV19,TRBJ1-4,.,CASSALWQGSEKLFF,TGTGCCAGTAGTGCCCTCTGGCAGGGGTCGGAAAAACTGTTTTTT
TRBD1,TRBV2,TRBJ2-7,.,CARGPTGSSYEQYF,TGTGCCAGGGGTCCGACAGGGAGCTCCTACGAGCAGTACTTC
TRBD2,TRBV9,TRBJ2-3,.,CASSGDLGGAGLDTDTQYF,TGTGCCAGCAGCGGAGATTTGGGGGGAGCGGGGTTAGACACAGATACGCAGTATTTT
.,TRBV15,TRBJ1-4,.,CATSREGQFEKLFF,TGTGCCACCAGCAGAGAGGGCCAATTTGAAAAACTGTTTTTT
TRBD2,TRBV4-2,TRBJ2-1,.,CASSQVGGDNEQFF,TGTGCCAGCAGCCAAGTGGGGGGGGACAATGAGCAGTTCTTC
TRBD2,TRBV6-5,TRBJ2-2,.,CASSYLAGYTGELFF,TGTGCCAGCAGTTACTTAGCGGGGTACACCGGGGAGCTGTTTTTT
.,TRBV5-1,TRBJ2-3,.,CASSLGGRAVRGDTQYF,TGCGCCAGCAGCCTGGGGGGCAGGGCCGTAAGAGGAGATACGCAGTATTTT
.,TRBV2,TRBJ2-7,.,CATTGAYEQYF,TGTGCCACCACGGGGGCCTACGAGCAGTACTTC
.,TRBV4-3,TRBJ1-2,medium-sized,CASSQGGAGSGGYTF,TGCGCCAGCAGCCAGGGGGGCGCAGGGAGTGGTGGCTACACCTTC
.,TRBV30,TRBJ2-1,.,CAWWEWGGVYNEQFF,TGTGCCTGGTGGGAATGGGGAGGCGTGTACAATGAGCAGTTCTTC
.,TRBV5-4,TRBJ2-7,.,CASSSNQIYEQYF,TGTGCCAGCAGCAGCAACCAGATCTACGAGCAGTACTTC
.,TRBV5-1,TRBJ2-3,.,CASSYTGDTQYF,TGCGCCAGCAGTTACACAGGAGATACGCAGTATTTT
.,TRBV27,TRBJ2-1,once,CASSLSRTLNEQFF,TGTGCCAGCAGTTTATCGAGGACGTTAAATGAGCAGTTCTTC
TRBD1,TRBV13,TRBJ1-2,.,CASSPPGGARIWDGYTF,TGTGCCAGCAGCCCGCCAGGGGGAGCTAGGATTTGGGATGGCTACACCTTC
.,TRBV9,TRBJ1-5,.,CASSVGGSQPQHF,TGTGCCAGCAGCGTAGGGGGTTCTCAGCCCCAGCATTTT
.,TRBV7-8,TRBJ2-7,few,CASSLVTYEQYF,TGTGCCAGCAGCTTAGTTACCTACGAGCAGTACTTC
.,TRBV7-9,TRBJ1-3,once,CASSPRDRLSGNTIYF,TGTGCCAGCAGCCCTAGGGACCGCCTCTCTGGAAACACCATATATTTT
TRBD1,TRBV2,TRBJ1-5,.,CASSGRDRGPLRPQHF,TGTGCCAGCAGTGGTCGGGACAGGGGTCCGCTGCGGCCCCAGCATTTT
.,TRBV9,TRBJ2-5,.,CASSVGGGGLETQYF,TGTGCCAGCAGCGTAGGAGGGGGGGGGCTTGAGACCCAGTACTTC
TRBD2,TRBV2,TRBJ2-1,.,CASSEALAGGDNEQFF,TGTGCCAGCAGTGAAGCGCTAGCGGGGGGCGACAATGAGCAGTTCTTC